This TCR beta chain was captured by sequencing in a study of cytomegalovirus exposure and HLA in healthy donors. Study conclusions and caveats: Altogether, about 160 TCR beta chains were recorded as cytomegalovirus-associated. As was reported, the HLA-A and HLA-B alleles of most subjects were accurately predicted from TCR beta sequences. Associated with HLA alleles at 0.05 false discovery rate in a later analysis were 15,000 to 20,000 TCR beta sequences.

Turning to this clone: The antigen is unknown.

Germline lookup yields CDR1 SNHLY and CDR2 FYNNEI. J was trimmed by 3 bases and V by 10 bases; bases with no gene match: 11. CDR3 length equals 15 residues. Researchers ran the PCR with 60 Vbeta and 13 Jbeta primers. Measured with immunoSEQ multiplex PCR; TCRdb has only the in-frame clones, and not every one. Of some 140,000 clones in the sample, 65% to 80% were seen once. The sequencing sample was made of PBMCs. This chain connects TRBV2 to TRBJ2-1; 8 bases map to TRBD2. The TCR sequence derives from a male donor in good health and CMV-seropositive. The CDR3 loop reads CATIPPSGSYNEQFF. In nucleotides, the CDR3 is TGTGCCACGATTCCCCCCAGCGGGAGCTACAATGAGCAGTTCTTC.